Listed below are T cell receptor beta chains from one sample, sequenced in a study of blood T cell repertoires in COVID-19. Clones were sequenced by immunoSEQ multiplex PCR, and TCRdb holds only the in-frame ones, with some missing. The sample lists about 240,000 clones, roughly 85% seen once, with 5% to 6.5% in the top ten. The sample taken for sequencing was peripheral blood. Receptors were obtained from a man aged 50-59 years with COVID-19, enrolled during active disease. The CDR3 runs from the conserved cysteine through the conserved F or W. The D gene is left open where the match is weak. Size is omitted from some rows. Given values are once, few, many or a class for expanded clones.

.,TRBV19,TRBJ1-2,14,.,CASSMGHHNYGYTF,TGTGCCAGTAGTATGGGGCACCATAACTATGGCTACACCTTC
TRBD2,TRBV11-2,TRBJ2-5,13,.,CASSLNGGETQYF,TGTGCCAGCAGCTTGAACGGGGGGGAGACCCAGTACTTC
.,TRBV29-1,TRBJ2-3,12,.,CSVERDTDTQYF,TGCAGCGTTGAGCGGGACACAGATACGCAGTATTTT
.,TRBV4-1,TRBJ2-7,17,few,CASSQDRGGTKSYEQYF,TGCGCCAGCAGCCAAGATAGGGGAGGGACAAAAAGCTACGAGCAGTACTTC
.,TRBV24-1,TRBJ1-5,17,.,CATSDLRLDRRNQPQHF,TGTGCCACCAGTGATTTGCGATTGGACCGGAGGAATCAGCCCCAGCATTTT
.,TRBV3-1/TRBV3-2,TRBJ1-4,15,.,CASSPRTVTNEKLFF,TGTGCCAGCAGCCCCCGGACTGTAACTAATGAAAAACTGTTTTTT
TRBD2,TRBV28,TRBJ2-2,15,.,CASSPPRGGRGELFF,TGTGCCAGCAGTCCCCCCCGGGGGGGCCGGGGGGAGCTGTTTTTT
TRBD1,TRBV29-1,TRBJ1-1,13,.,CSGGQGLDTEAFF,TGCAGCGGCGGACAGGGGCTCGACACTGAAGCTTTCTTT
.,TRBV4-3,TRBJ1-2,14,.,CASSQLAGNYGYTF,TGCGCCAGCAGCCAACTTGCAGGGAACTATGGCTACACCTTC
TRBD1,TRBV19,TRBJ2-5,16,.,CASSEDRGFRQETQYF,TGTGCCAGTAGTGAAGACAGGGGCTTTCGCCAAGAGACCCAGTACTTC
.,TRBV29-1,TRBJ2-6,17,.,CSVEEDWRISGANVLTF,TGCAGCGTTGAAGAGGATTGGAGGATCTCTGGGGCCAACGTCCTGACTTTC
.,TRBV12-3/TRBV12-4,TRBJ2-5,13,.,CASSFGGGETQYF,TGTGCCAGCAGTTTTGGGGGCGGGGAGACCCAGTACTTC
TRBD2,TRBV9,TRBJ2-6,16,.,CASSLGTSSGANVLTF,TGTGCCAGCAGCTTAGGGACTAGCTCTGGGGCCAACGTCCTGACTTTC
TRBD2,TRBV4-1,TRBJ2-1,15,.,CASSQGLAGGPNVFF,TGCGCCAGCAGCCAAGGACTAGCGGGGGGGCCGAATGTGTTCTTC
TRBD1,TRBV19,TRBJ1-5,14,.,CASSINRGTQPQHF,TGTGCCAGTAGTATTAACAGGGGGACTCAGCCCCAGCATTTT
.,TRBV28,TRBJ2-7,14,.,CASMGGLFSYEQYF,TGTGCCAGCATGGGGGGGCTCTTCTCCTACGAGCAGTACTTC
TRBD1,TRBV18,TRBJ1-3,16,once,CASSLGQGLSGNTIYF,TGTGCCAGCTCCCTGGGACAGGGACTCTCTGGAAACACCATATATTTT
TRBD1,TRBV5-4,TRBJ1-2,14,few,CASRPGTGEYGYTF,TGTGCCAGCAGACCAGGGACAGGTGAATATGGCTACACCTTC
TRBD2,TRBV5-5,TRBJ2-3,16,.,CASSPRLAGVTDTQYF,TGTGCCAGCAGTCCCCGACTAGCGGGGGTCACAGATACGCAGTATTTT
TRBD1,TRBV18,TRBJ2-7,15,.,CASSPPHRGGYEQYF,TGTGCCAGCTCACCACCGCACAGGGGCGGCTACGAGCAGTACTTC
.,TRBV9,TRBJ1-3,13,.,CASSDSLGNTIYF,TGTGCCAGCAGCGACAGTCTGGGAAACACCATATATTTT
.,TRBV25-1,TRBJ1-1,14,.,CASSETRRGTEAFF,TGTGCCAGCAGTGAAACTAGGAGGGGCACTGAAGCTTTCTTT
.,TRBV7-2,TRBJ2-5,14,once,CASSPRQVTETQYF,TGTGCCAGCAGCCCGAGACAGGTAACGGAGACCCAGTACTTC
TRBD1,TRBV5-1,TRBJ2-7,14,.,CASSLRDSYYEQYF,TGCGCCAGCAGCCTCCGGGACAGTTACTACGAGCAGTACTTC
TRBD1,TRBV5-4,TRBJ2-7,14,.,CASSVNRQGNEQYF,TGTGCCAGCAGCGTGAATCGACAGGGGAACGAGCAGTACTTC
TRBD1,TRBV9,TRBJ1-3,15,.,CASSLSTGLGNTIYF,TGTGCCAGCAGCCTATCGACAGGGCTAGGAAACACCATATATTTT
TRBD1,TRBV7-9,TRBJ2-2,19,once,CASSTLYRQGPRSAGELFF,TGTGCCAGCAGCACACTATACAGACAGGGCCCCAGGTCGGCCGGGGAGCTGTTTTTT
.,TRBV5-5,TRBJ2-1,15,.,CASSSLAGNMNEQFF,TGTGCCAGCAGCTCCCTGGCAGGGAACATGAATGAGCAGTTCTTC
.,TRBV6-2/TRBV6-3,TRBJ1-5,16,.,CASSYPPSYSNQPQHF,TGTGCCAGCAGTTATCCCCCTTCCTATAGCAATCAGCCCCAGCATTTT